The present T cell receptor (beta chain) was sequenced within a study of cytomegalovirus exposure and HLA in healthy donors. Study-level results: The analysis excluded some indistinguishable V segments, including TRBV6-2 and TRBV6-3. Follow-up analysis seemed to connect common viral pathogens with several of the most significant clusters identified. Sequencing likely generated an artifact that appeared as a cluster of highly shared sequence variants. HLA alleles were associated with 15,000 to 20,000 TCR beta sequences in a later analysis at 0.05 false discovery rate.

Germline assignment: CDR1 SGHAT and CDR2 FQNNGV. The CDR3 is 11 amino acids. Trimming cost V 5 bases and J 4 bases, with 6 bases left between them. As regards this clone: Its target is not known.

Researchers ran the PCR with 60 Vbeta and 13 Jbeta primers. The data were produced by immunoSEQ multiplex PCR, yet TCRdb's version contains in-frame clones alone and is incomplete. The table lists nearly 110,000 clones, 60% to 80% of them singletons. The receptor comes from a man between 18 and 35 years old in good health and CMV-seronegative. The chain has TRBV11-2 and TRBJ2-7, with D perhaps TRBD2 (5 bases). The sample taken for sequencing was PBMCs. CDR3 sequence (DNA): TGTGCCAGCAGCGGCGGGTACGAGCAGTACTTC. It codes for CASSGGYEQYF.